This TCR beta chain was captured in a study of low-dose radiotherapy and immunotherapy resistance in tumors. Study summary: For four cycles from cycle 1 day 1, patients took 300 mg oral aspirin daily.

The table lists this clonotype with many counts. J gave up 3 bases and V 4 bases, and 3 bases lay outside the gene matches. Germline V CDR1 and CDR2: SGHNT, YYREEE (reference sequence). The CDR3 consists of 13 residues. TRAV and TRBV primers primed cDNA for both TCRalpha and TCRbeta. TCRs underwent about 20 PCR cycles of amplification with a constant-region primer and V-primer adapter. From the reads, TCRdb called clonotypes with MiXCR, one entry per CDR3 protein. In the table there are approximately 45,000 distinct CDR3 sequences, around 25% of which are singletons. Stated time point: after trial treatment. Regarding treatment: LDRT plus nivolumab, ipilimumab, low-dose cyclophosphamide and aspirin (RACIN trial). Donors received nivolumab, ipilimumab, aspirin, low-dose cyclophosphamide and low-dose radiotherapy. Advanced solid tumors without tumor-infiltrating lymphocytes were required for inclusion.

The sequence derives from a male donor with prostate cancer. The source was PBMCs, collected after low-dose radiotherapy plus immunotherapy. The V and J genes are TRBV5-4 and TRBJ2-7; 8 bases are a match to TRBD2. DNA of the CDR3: TGTGCCAGCAGCCGAGGGACTAGCTACGAGCAGTACTTC. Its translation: CASSRGTSYEQYF.